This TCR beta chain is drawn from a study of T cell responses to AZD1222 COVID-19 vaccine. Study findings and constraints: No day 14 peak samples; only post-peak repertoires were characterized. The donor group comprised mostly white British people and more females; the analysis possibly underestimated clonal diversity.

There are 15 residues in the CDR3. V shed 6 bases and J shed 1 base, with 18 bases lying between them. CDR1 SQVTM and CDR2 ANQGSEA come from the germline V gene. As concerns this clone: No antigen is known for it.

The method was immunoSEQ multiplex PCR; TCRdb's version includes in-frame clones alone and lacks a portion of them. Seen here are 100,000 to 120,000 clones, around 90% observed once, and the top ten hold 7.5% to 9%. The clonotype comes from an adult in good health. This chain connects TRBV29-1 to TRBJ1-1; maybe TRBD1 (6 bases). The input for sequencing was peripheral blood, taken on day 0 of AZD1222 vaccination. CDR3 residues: CSVPGHSKRNTEAFF. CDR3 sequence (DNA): TGCAGCGTACCGGGACATTCCAAACGGAACACTGAAGCTTTCTTT.